This T cell receptor (beta chain) stems from a study of cytomegalovirus exposure and HLA in healthy donors (dated by TCRdb to about 2017). Concerning the study at large: An earlier analysis of approximately 590 of the donors reported approximately 300 Gb of sequence data and some 120 million unique TCR beta sequences from some 180 million T cells. Roughly 300 gigabases of sequencing data and tens of millions of unique TCR sequences made up an early release that covered approximately 620 HLA-typed donors. Among the roughly 370 genotyped donors, around 81% belonged to the genetic ancestry cluster associated with self-reported Caucasian donors. The study aimed to test whether signatures of past pathogen exposure could be identified by cataloging public T cell receptors. The study used immunosequencing to profile the T cell repertoires of under 700 subjects and linked those repertoires to cytomegalovirus serostatus. In addition to the first cohort of 650 to 750 subjects, a separate validation cohort of about 120 different subjects was used. High-throughput TCR immunosequencing, statistical association of individual TCRs with disease status, and machine learning were combined to predict cytomegalovirus infection status. A later analysis re-analyzed previously published TCR beta repertoires from about 600 donors and added high-resolution HLA genotyping to study TCR occurrence patterns. The later analysis used no new phenotypic data to find candidate immune exposures, relying instead on TCR beta sequences and their occurrence across donors. An earlier analysis of several hundred of the donors applied high-throughput TCR beta sequencing to assess whether each TCR beta V gene segment acted as functional or pseudogenic. Donor age, sex, ethnicity and CMV serostatus were compiled alongside the repertoire data. Genome-wide SNP genotypes for about 65% of the 666 donors were used in a later genetic analysis, which treated that subset as a discovery cohort. Every discovery cohort repertoire had been produced on one sequencing platform. HLA typing covered class I and class II loci at four-digit resolution. The number of typed donors differed by locus: 629-630 for A, B, C, DRB1 and DQB1; about 520 for DQA1; around 610 for DPA1; and roughly 490 for DPB1. Roughly 5 DR-DQ haplotypes were handled as single units for association and clustering because linkage in the cohort was strong. On average, 235,054 unique TCR beta nucleotide sequences were sequenced per donor among a few hundred genotyped donors of the cohort, with 15% to 20% of those sequences being non-productive.

A remark on this clone: Its binding antigen is unknown.

The cohort consisted of hundreds of healthy bone marrow donors. At the time of sampling, all cohort members were nominally healthy, though unrecorded immune exposures were likely present. The donor was CMV seropositive and was included in the group of 289 seropositive cohort members. A peripheral blood sample was provided by each donor, and peripheral blood mononuclear cells were used for TCR beta sequencing. The Qiagen DNeasy Blood Extraction Kit was used to extract genomic DNA from the blood cell samples. CDR1 and CDR2 (SEHNR, FQNEAQ) derive from the germline V gene (reference sequence). The V end loses 1 base and the J end loses 5 bases, and a stretch of 12 bases separates them. Counted from cysteine to phenylalanine, this CDR3 has 14 amino acids. The kept DNA is CDR3 alone, 42 bases in frame from the first base. Points the paper makes about the study in general: In a later analysis, HLA-associated TCR beta chains were found to be more clonally expanded and to have lower generation probabilities than equally common non-associated chains. A later analysis found that TCR association rates varied across HLA loci, with DRB1 alleles showing the most associated TCRs and HLA-C alleles the fewest. Cytomegalovirus status was reported to be diagnosed by the classifier with high specificity and sensitivity in both the original and validation cohorts. Immune exposure information for the cohort was limited to CMV serostatus. Several of the top co-occurrence clusters appeared to be linked to parvovirus B19, influenza, CMV and Epstein-Barr virus, according to a later analysis. The earlier analysis of about 600 of the donors excluded roughly 17 rarely observed V segments, including chromosome 9 orphons, because counts were too low. In the study, roughly 160 TCR beta chains were listed as associated with cytomegalovirus. At a false discovery rate of 0.05, a later analysis linked 16,000 or so TCR beta sequences to specific HLA alleles. A later genetic analysis reported fewer N-insertions in productive TCRs among donors in an Asian-associated ancestry cluster than the roughly 690-donor mean. A further reported finding was that TCR beta sequences accurately predicted the HLA-A and HLA-B alleles for most subjects in the first cohort. A cluster of highly shared sequence variants was judged likely to be a technical artifact of the sequencing pipeline. Some IMGT-functional V segments, including TRBV6-2 and TRBV6-3, could not be told apart with the 87-base-pair reads, so those segments were excluded. In an earlier analysis of 587 of the donors, most TCR beta V segments were observed in productive rearrangements about 90% or about 30% of the time, broadly matching IMGT annotations. According to the authors, the approach could potentially be generalized to other disease states and immunological phenotypes. In a later genetic analysis, a missense DCLRE1C variant was associated with V-gene and J-gene trimming of TCR beta chains, and the association was replicated in an independent cohort. The cohort was sequenced for TCR beta chains only, and without alpha or paired-chain data the features that could be detected were limited. A few of the identified cytomegalovirus-associated TCR beta chains were confirmed in vitro to be specific for cytomegalovirus antigens. Roughly uniform sequencing depth across donors was assumed in presence/absence analyses, although this assumption may not hold. Because some donors lacked HLA typing at each locus, the association tests relied only on the typed subset. Assigning TCR associations to individual alleles was difficult when HLA alleles, especially DR and DQ, strongly co-occurred. While some public TCRs were present in many individuals, most TCR sequences turned up only very rarely across donors. According to a later analysis, most CMV-associated TCR beta chains appeared to be HLA-restricted, and the HLA associations seemed to be driven largely by CMV exposure. Correlated functional status among segregating V segments might be attributable to linkage disequilibrium, but an unknown experimental factor could not be ruled out.

Receptors were amplified or captured by the immunoSEQ multiplex PCR assay. A mixture of 60 forward primers for TCR Vbeta segments and 13 reverse primers for TCR Jbeta segments was used in the multiplex PCR. Amplification of the CDR3 region of rearranged TCR beta genes was performed with a multiplex PCR assay on genomic DNA. The Illumina HiSeq System was used to sequence the amplified TCR beta libraries as 87-base-pair reads. The source study handled its data this way. In a later analysis, some 80 million unique TCR beta chains were counted across the roughly 700 repertoires, and about 10 million of these chains were shared by at least two donors. Raw reads were error-corrected and collapsed into unique sequences with a nearest-neighbor algorithm that merged closely related sequences to remove PCR and sequencing errors. Alignment of CDR3 sequences to IMGT reference sequences was used to assign V, D and J gene segments. For a sequence to be retained, a match of at least six nucleotides was required to both a V gene segment and a J gene segment. A rearrangement was called productive if the CDR3 had no stop codons and remained in frame with V and J, and every other rearrangement was called non-productive. CDR3 was defined by IMGT convention, running from the second conserved V-encoded cysteine to the conserved J-encoded phenylalanine. In an earlier analysis of more than 550 of the donors, sequences lacking an unambiguous match to a single V gene segment were excluded. In an earlier analysis of several hundred of the donors, a V segment was called functional when productive rearrangements were above 56.7%, and segregating when the standard deviation between donors exceeded 5%. To diagnose cytomegalovirus status from the catalog of TCR beta chain sequences, a statistical classification framework was built. A later analysis assigned V and J genes by comparing TCR nucleotide sequences with IMGT/GENE-DB human TR gene sequences. Using the TCRdist pipeline, a later analysis assigned CDR3 sequences along with most-parsimonious VDJ recombination scenarios. A later analysis defined each TCR beta chain by its CDR3 amino acid sequence plus V-gene family, and excluded reads lacking a unique V-gene family. In a later analysis, fewer than 600 highly shared, low-generation-probability nucleotide sequences were removed to address suspected cross-contamination and a sequencing artifact. A later analysis calculated a clonal expansion index for each public chain from normalized within-repertoire ranks of inferred template counts. In a later analysis, generation probabilities were computed with a VDJ recombination model fitted to out-of-frame rearrangements, and the resulting probabilities were checked against IGoR. A later analysis scored TCR-TCR, TCR-HLA and TCR-CMV co-occurrence with hypergeometric tests, applying a repertoire-size bias correction to TCR pairs. To estimate false discovery rates, a later analysis permuted the HLA or CMV assignments 20 times. In a later analysis, co-occurring TCRs were grouped with DBSCAN, and TCRdist sequence similarity was added when clustering was performed within HLA-allele-positive subsets. Co-occurrence clustering excluded repertoires with fewer than 30,000 or more than 120,000 public chains, plus five with anomalous nucleotide sharing. TCRdb holds this immuneACCESS table with in-frame rearrangements only. Some clones are missing; in checked studies, unresolved V genes explain under half, and the rest has no known cause. V and J calls and clone size are given by that table; D and trimming were obtained from the DNA. The sample table gives 53,000 or so clones. The top ten hold about 6% of the sample.

Sequencing was performed on PBMCs. This receptor chain uses TRBV7-9 and TRBJ2-7, and TRBD2 may be the D gene, going by 5 matching bases. The receptor's source is a male donor in good health and CMV-seropositive. The DNA sequence reads TGTGCCAGCAGCTTAGATCCGGGAAAAAACGAGCAGTACTTC. Its product reads: CASSLDPGKNEQYF.